This T cell receptor beta chain came from a study of blood T cell repertoires in COVID-19. About the study: Sites across the United States, Italy and Spain contributed samples from acute and convalescent COVID-19. In each case, the material was cDNA or gDNA derived from T cells, B-cell-depleted T cells, or PBMCs.

Original data processing: Nucleated cell number was recorded as an estimate derived from reference gene primer amplification. Method: immunoSEQ multiplex PCR; TCRdb's copy keeps in-frame clones and lacks some. V, J and clone size were drawn from that table, and D and trimming were deduced from the DNA. In the table there are approximately 160,000 clones, approximately 83% of which are singletons. Germline V CDR1 and CDR2: SGHTA, FQGNSA. This CDR3 has 17 amino acids. Trimming pared 1 base from V and 0 bases from J, leaving 10 bases between. The genes are TRBV7-2 and TRBJ1-6; possibly TRBD1 for D (6 bases). The TCR sequence derives from a woman aged 55-70 years with acute or convalescent COVID-19. Sequencing used peripheral blood. The CDR3 coding sequence is TGTGCCAGCAGCTTAGTGGGGGCGAGCTCCTATAATTCACCCCTCCACTTT. Translating gives CASSLVGASSYNSPLHF.